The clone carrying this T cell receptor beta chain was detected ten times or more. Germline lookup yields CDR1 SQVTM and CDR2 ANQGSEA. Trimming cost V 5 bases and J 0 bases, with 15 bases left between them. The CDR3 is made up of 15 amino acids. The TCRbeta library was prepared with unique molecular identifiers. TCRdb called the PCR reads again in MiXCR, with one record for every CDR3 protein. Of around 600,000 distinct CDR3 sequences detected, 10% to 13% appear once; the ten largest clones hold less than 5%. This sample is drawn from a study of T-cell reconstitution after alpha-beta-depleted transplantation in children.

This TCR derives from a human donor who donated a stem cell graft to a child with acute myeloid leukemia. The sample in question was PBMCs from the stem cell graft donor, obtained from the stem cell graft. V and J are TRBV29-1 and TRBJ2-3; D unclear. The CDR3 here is CSVSWWFDSTDTQYF. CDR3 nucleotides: TGCAGCGTTTCCTGGTGGTTCGATAGCACAGATACGCAGTATTTT.